This is a list of T cell receptor beta chains from one sample in a study of cytomegalovirus exposure and HLA in healthy donors. TCRdb's copy holds only in-frame clones and misses some; the assay was immunoSEQ multiplex PCR. The sample includes 85,000 to 130,000 clones, 70% to 80% of them seen just once. The material sequenced was PBMCs. These receptor sequences come from a female donor in good health and CMV-seronegative. Each CDR3 is given with its conserved first and last residue. A D gene is named only where the DNA matches it firmly. Only some rows state a clone size, as once, few, many or a class for expanded clones.

d_call | j_call | clone_size | v_call | cdr3_nt | cdr3_aa
TRBD2 | TRBJ2-1 | - | TRBV29-1 | TGCAGCGTTTCGACTAGCGGATATTACAATGAGCAGTTCTTC | CSVSTSGYYNEQFF
- | TRBJ2-3 | - | TRBV5-1 | TGCGCCAGCAGCTTACAGGGTTACACAGATACGCAGTATTTT | CASSLQGYTDTQYF
- | TRBJ1-2 | - | TRBV19 | TGTGCCAGTAGGTCAGGCAGCCGAGGGGGCTACACCTTC | CASRSGSRGGYTF
TRBD1 | TRBJ2-7 | - | TRBV9 | TGTGCCAGCAGCGTAGGGCAGGGGGCTCCCTACGAGCAGTACTTC | CASSVGQGAPYEQYF
TRBD2 | TRBJ2-1 | - | TRBV5-1 | TGCGCCAGCAGCACTAGGACTAGCGGGATGGAAAGGGGCAATGAGCAGTTCTTC | CASSTRTSGMERGNEQFF
- | TRBJ1-1 | - | TRBV27 | TGTGCCAGCAGTTTATCTTCCAGGGAAGGTGAAGCTTTCTTT | CASSLSSREGEAFF
TRBD2 | TRBJ2-1 | - | TRBV9 | TGTGCCAGCAGCGTTAGCGGGGGTGTAAACAATGAGCAGTTCTTC | CASSVSGGVNNEQFF
TRBD2 | TRBJ2-2 | - | TRBV7-2 | TGTGCCAGCAGCTTAGTGCGGGAGTACACCGGGGAGCTGTTTTTT | CASSLVREYTGELFF
TRBD1 | TRBJ2-5 | - | TRBV9 | TGTGCCAGCAGCGTAGGACCGGGACAGGGTCAAGAGACCCAGTACTTC | CASSVGPGQGQETQYF
- | TRBJ2-1 | - | TRBV7-8 | TGTGCCAGCAGCTTAGCGGAGGCGGGATTTGGTGGGCAGTTCTTC | CASSLAEAGFGGQFF
- | TRBJ1-1 | once | TRBV4-2 | TGTGCCAGCAGCCTTGGGGGGGAGAACACTGAAGCTTTCTTT | CASSLGGENTEAFF
- | TRBJ2-2 | - | TRBV4-2 | TGTGCCAGCAGCCCGGACTCGGCCGGGGAGCTGTTTTTT | CASSPDSAGELFF
TRBD1 | TRBJ1-5 | medium-sized | TRBV4-3 | TGCGCCAGGGCCCGGGACAGGGGGCCGTCTAGCAATCAGCCCCAGCATTTT | CARARDRGPSSNQPQHF
- | TRBJ1-5 | - | TRBV2 | TGTGCCAGCAGTGAACGGGAGAATCAGCCCCAGCATTTT | CASSERENQPQHF
- | TRBJ1-3 | once | TRBV5-1 | TGCGCCAGCAGTCAGGGCAGCTCTGGAAACACCATATATTTT | CASSQGSSGNTIYF
TRBD2 | TRBJ2-7 | - | TRBV5-1 | TGCGCCAGCAGCTTGAGTCCCGCTAGCGGGAGGCCCCACGAGCAGTACTTC | CASSLSPASGRPHEQYF
- | TRBJ2-3 | - | TRBV6-6 | TGTGCCAGCAGCCGGAGGGCCGACACAGATACGCAGTATTTT | CASSRRADTDTQYF